This is a list of T cell receptor beta chains from one sample in a study of Tregs in tolerant kidney transplant recipients. The table came from immunoSEQ multiplex PCR; TCRdb's copy has only in-frame clones and leaves some out. The sample includes some 90,000 clones, 85% to 95% seen only once; the top ten take approximately 4.8%. Sequenced sample: CD8+ T cells from blood. The origin of the receptors is a human donor in good health. Both conserved end residues are part of each CDR3. Fields, in order: clone size, V gene, CDR3 protein. Where a row states a size, it is once, few, many or the class of an expanded clone; other rows omit it.

. | TRBV19 | CASSIVAGIYEQYF
. | TRBV7-9 | CASSGQGATRGELFF
. | TRBV4-1 | CASSGGYEQYF
. | TRBV15 | CATSMAGHLGQFF
once | TRBV27 | CASSQQGANSPLHF
. | TRBV14 | CASSQDWQGAIQETQYF
. | TRBV9 | CASSVGVYNEQFF
once | TRBV4-1 | CASSQEPSRAGYEQYF
. | TRBV5-5 | CASSLSQGSLYEQYF
. | TRBV7-9 | CASSLGNQPQHF
. | TRBV7-9 | CASSFRQGSYEQYF
. | TRBV2 | CAILVWARGNTEAFF
. | TRBV4-1 | CASSEPEGASGNTIYF